The 32 T cell receptor beta chains listed next were all sequenced from one sample in a study of shared clonotypes between healthy human individuals (dated by TCRdb to the early 2020s). For the CD8 naive samples, CD45RO-negative cells were positively selected for CCR7, yielding a CD45RA+CCR7+ population from which TemRA cells were excluded. The library came from the immunoSEQ multiplex PCR assay. Here the immuneACCESS table is served through TCRdb, limited to in-frame sequences with V and J called. Missing clones are a known gap in these copies; in checked studies unresolved V genes cover under half, and the rest lacks a known reason. Across this sample there are some 2,000,000 clones, with about 95% seen only once. 0.9% to 1.3% of the sample is taken by the ten largest. Material for sequencing was naive CD8+ T cells sorted from blood. The cell subset or site tag for this specimen amounts to: CD45RA+CCR7+. These receptors all stem from a man between 18 and 29 years old in good health.

J is TRBJ2-1 and V is TRBV29-1; 8 nucleotides match TRBD1. Germline loops: CDR1 SQVTM, CDR2 ANQGSEA. The J segment lost 1 base and the V segment lost 1 base, leaving 18 bases of the junction unmatched. The CDR3 has 20 residues. The CDR3 loop is CSVEGAIQGATPISYNEQFF. The CDR3 DNA reads TGCAGCGTTGAAGGTGCTATCCAGGGGGCTACACCAATATCCTACAATGAGCAGTTCTTC.

The CDR3 coding sequence is TGCGCCAGCAGGGACAGACACTCTGGGGCCAACGTCCTGACTTTC. It translates to CASRDRHSGANVLTF. The chain is built from TRBV4-1 and TRBJ2-6, with a tentative D call TRBD1 (6 bases). The CDR3 has 15 amino acids. In germline, CDR1 is MGHRA, CDR2 YSYEKL. Trimming shortened V by 6 bases and J by 0 bases, and 9 bases separated the two germline ends.

The genes are TRBV6-1 and TRBJ1-2, with D possibly matching TRBD1 (5 bases). V lost 2 bases to trimming and J lost 2 bases, with 9 bases between them. CDR1 is MNHNS, CDR2 SASEGT, per germline. The CDR3 covers 14 residues. The CDR3: CASSEYAGNYGYTF. The CDR3 DNA follows: TGTGCCAGCAGTGAATACGCAGGGAACTATGGCTACACCTTC.

The chain couples TRBV30 to TRBJ2-1; 11 positions match TRBD2. The CDR3 is 13 residues long. The germline V gene has CDR1 GTSNPN and CDR2 SVGIG (reference sequence). The CDR3 is CARRLAGMDEQFF. Here the CDR3 DNA reads TGTGCTCGGAGACTAGCGGGGATGGATGAGCAGTTCTTC. Based on the CDR3 plus reference TRBV30 and TRBJ2-1, the full variable domain is SQTIHQWPATLVQPVGSPLSLECTVEGTSNPNLYWYRQAAGRGLQLLFYSVGIGQISSEVPQNLSASRPQDRQFILSSKKLLLSDSGFYLCARRLAGMDEQFFGPGTRLTVL.

A remark on this clone: The same CDR3 can be traced to other DNA sequences in this sample. The CDR3 nucleotides are TGTGCCAGCAGTCTCGGCACTGAAGCTTTCTTT. Translated: CASSLGTEAFF. The J gene is TRBJ1-1, the V gene TRBV27; no definite D call. Trimming took 5 bases from V and 4 from J, leaving 5 bases between them. The germline V gene has CDR1 MNHEY and CDR2 SMNVEV (reference sequence). This CDR3 comprises 11 residues.

This clone was seen only once. This chain connects TRBV6-6 to TRBJ1-2; D ambiguous. The CDR3 has 13 amino acids. V lost 8 bases and J 6 bases, leaving 16 bases between the germline ends. Germline-derived CDR1 and CDR2 are MNHNY and SVGAGI (reference sequence). The CDR3, as DNA: TGTGCCAGCTCGGACTCCCCGGGAGATGGCTACACCTTC. It specifies CASSDSPGDGYTF.

The gene calls are TRBV6-1 and TRBJ2-1; maybe TRBD2 (5 bases). The CDR3 consists of 15 residues. The germline V and J ends were trimmed by 2 bases and 5 bases, with 13 bases remaining between them. Germline loops: CDR1 MNHNS, CDR2 SASEGT. DNA for the CDR3: TGTGCCAGCAGTGAACGGGGAATATCCCACAATGAGCAGTTCTTC. This translates into CASSERGISHNEQFF.

In regard to this clone: A junction boundary mismatches the germline segment, possibly from a read error. This sequence joins TRBV4-3 and TRBJ2-7; the D is unclear. CDR3 size: 16 residues. Germline values: CDR1 LGHNA, CDR2 YSLEER. The CDR3 DNA reads as TGCGCCAGCAACCAAGATAAGGGCCCCCTCCTCTACGAGCAGTACTTC. Amino acid sequence: CASNQDKGPLLYEQYF.

The V and J genes are TRBV29-1 and TRBJ1-5; D uncertain. Germline V gene sequence: CDR1 SQVTM, CDR2 ANQGSEA. V lost 5 bases to trimming and J lost 0 bases, with 8 bases between them. The CDR3 totals 13 residues. CDR3 region: CSVRPDSNQPQHF. CDR3 in DNA: TGCAGCGTTCGGCCGGATAGCAATCAGCCCCAGCATTTT.

This clone was picked up a small number of times. Additional DNA sequences in this sample encode the identical CDR3. V is TRBV6-5 and J is TRBJ2-5; D is possibly TRBD2 (5 bases). V gave up 2 bases and J gave up 3 bases, with 7 bases separating them. The CDR3 spans 13 residues. The germline gives CDR1 MNHEY, CDR2 SVGAGI. In DNA form, the CDR3 reads TGTGCCAGCAGTTACGACGGGGAAGAGACCCAGTACTTC. Its protein is CASSYDGEETQYF.

The sample holds one count of this clone. The chain employs TRBV29-1 and TRBJ2-1, with unresolved D. Trimming removed 0 bases from V and 5 bases from J, with 8 bases in between. The CDR3 sequence is 13 residues long. From germline, CDR1 is SQVTM and CDR2 ANQGSEA. In DNA, the CDR3 is TGCAGCGTTGAAGAACTATTTGACAATGAGCAGTTCTTC. Its protein product is CSVEELFDNEQFF.

This clone occurred once. The V and J genes are TRBV5-4 and TRBJ2-7, with a tentative D call TRBD1 (6 bases). V shed 3 bases and J shed 7 bases, with 11 bases lying between them. The CDR3 is 12 amino acids. The germline gives CDR1 SGHNT, CDR2 YYREEE (reference sequence). The CDR3 spells CASSYLGGEQYF. For the CDR3, the DNA is TGTGCCAGCAGCTACCTAGGGGGAGAGCAGTACTTC.

The rearrangement uses TRBV7-6 and TRBJ2-2, with D possibly called TRBD1 or TRBD2 (6 bases each). Germline assignment: CDR1 SGHVS and CDR2 FNYEAQ. Trimming pared 3 bases from V and 8 bases from J, leaving 13 bases between. The CDR3 runs to 14 residues. CDR3 residues: CASSFYREAGELFF. The CDR3 DNA follows: TGTGCCAGCAGCTTTTACAGGGAGGCAGGGGAGCTGTTTTTT.

This clone was counted once. The rearrangement joins TRBV27 to TRBJ2-7; D might be TRBD1 (5 bases). The CDR3 loop spans 14 amino acids. Trimming pared 6 bases from V and 0 bases from J, leaving 12 bases between. In germline, CDR1 is MNHEY, CDR2 SMNVEV (reference sequence). The CDR3 nucleotides read TGTGCCAGCAGCTGGAAGGGGCACTCCTACGAGCAGTACTTC. It translates to CASSWKGHSYEQYF.

The chain has TRBV4-1 and TRBJ2-7, with D possibly called TRBD1 or TRBD2 (6 bases each). CDR3 size: 16 residues. Trimming took off 4 bases at V and 0 bases at J, with 16 bases between the two ends. CDR1 and CDR2 (germline): MGHRA, YSYEKL. CDR3 region: CASSPEGRGDSYEQYF. The CDR3 nucleotides read TGCGCCAGCAGCCCGGAGGGCAGGGGAGACTCCTACGAGCAGTACTTC.

J is TRBJ2-5 and V is TRBV4-1; 9 bases match TRBD1. Germline trimming cut 4 bases from V and 5 bases from J; bases unmatched to any gene: 8. The germline V gene encodes CDR1 MGHRA and CDR2 YSYEKL. There are 15 residues in the CDR3. This CDR3 reads CASSPGQGLGETQYF. The CDR3 region has the DNA TGCGCCAGCAGCCCGGGACAGGGCCTGGGGGAGACCCAGTACTTC.

This chain connects TRBV7-9 to TRBJ2-7; weak D call: TRBD1 (7 bases). This CDR3 is 16 amino acids long. CDR1 and CDR2 from the germline V gene are SEHNR and FQNEAQ (reference sequence). V was trimmed by 5 bases and J by 1 base, leaving 18 bases between them. CDR3 sequence (DNA): TGTGCCAGCAGCCTGCGGCAGGGGGGCAGTTCCTACGAGCAGTACTTC. This sequence encodes CASSLRQGGSSYEQYF.

The CDR3 protein is CATLRTGALYEQYF. The CDR3 DNA reads as TGTGCCACCCTAAGGACAGGGGCCCTCTACGAGCAGTACTTC. The chain is built from TRBV2 and TRBJ2-7; TRBD1 matches at 9 bases. Losses at the gene ends were 10 bases for V and 3 bases for J; bases not matched to a gene: 10. The CDR3 totals 14 residues. Germline loops: CDR1 SNHLY, CDR2 FYNNEI.

The chain combines TRBV19 with TRBJ2-7; D might be TRBD2 (5 bases). The CDR3 has 16 amino acids. CDR1 is LNHDA, CDR2 SQIVND, per germline (reference sequence). The ends were cut back, 6 bases at V and 2 bases at J, with 20 bases in the middle. The CDR3, as DNA: TGTGCCAGTAGCAGCCTGGGAGAAATCCGCCCCTACGAGCAGTACTTC. Translation gives CASSSLGEIRPYEQYF.

Regarding this clone: The sample holds other DNA sequences that translate to the same CDR3. The CDR3 bases are TGCGCCAGCAGCCAAGGGGGAGATACGCAGTATTTT. Protein product: CASSQGGDTQYF. The chain links TRBV4-1 to TRBJ2-3, with D hard to call. Germline CDR1 MGHRA, CDR2 YSYEKL. The CDR3 totals 12 residues. The ends were cut back, 1 base at V and 5 bases at J, with 4 bases in the middle.

Regarding this clone: One end of the junction is discordant with germline, which a read error may explain. This rearrangement joins TRBV7-7 to TRBJ2-1; 8 bases are shared with TRBD1. CDR1 is SSHAT and CDR2 is FNYEAQ in the germline V gene (reference sequence). The CDR3 totals 18 residues. As DNA, the CDR3 is TGTGCTAGCAGCTTAGGAGTGATACCCGGGACAGGAGCCAATGAGCAGTTCTTC. Amino acids: CASSLGVIPGTGANEQFF.

The chain employs TRBV7-8 and TRBJ2-3; D possibly uses TRBD1 or TRBD2 (6 bases each). V lost 1 base and J 0 bases, leaving 14 bases between the germline ends. Per germline, CDR1 SGHVS and CDR2 FQNEAQ. The CDR3 extends over 17 amino acids. The CDR3 protein is CASSLDRRGASTDTQYF. CDR3 DNA: TGTGCCAGCAGCTTAGACAGGAGGGGGGCAAGCACAGATACGCAGTATTTT. The whole variable domain, filled in from reference TRBV7-8 and TRBJ2-3, reads GAGVSQSPRYKVAKRGQDVALRCDPISGHVSLFWYQQALGQGPEFLTYFQNEAQLDKSGLPSDRFFAERPEGSVSTLKIQRTQQEDSAVYLCASSLDRRGASTDTQYFGPGTRLTVL.

The chain links TRBV6-4 to TRBJ2-1; 11 bases agree with TRBD2. The CDR3 has 17 amino acids. V was clipped by 4 bases and J by 2 bases; unmatched bases: 7. The germline gives CDR1 MRHNA, CDR2 SNTAGT. The CDR3 sequence is CASSVCPSGGTYNEQFF. The CDR3, as DNA: TGTGCCAGCAGTGTTTGCCCTAGCGGGGGGACCTACAATGAGCAGTTCTTC.

The chain uses TRBV9 and TRBJ2-1; TRBD2 matches at 11 bases. The CDR3 sequence is 19 residues long. Germline values: CDR1 SGDLS, CDR2 YYNGEE. The ends lost 0 bases at V and 6 bases at J; junction bases unmatched: 14. CDR3 sequence: CASSVVPRATSGSGNEQFF. The CDR3, as DNA: TGTGCCAGCAGCGTAGTCCCCCGGGCTACTAGCGGGAGTGGCAATGAGCAGTTCTTC.

The CDR3 coding sequence is TGTGCAAGTCGCTTATTTAACGGCGGACTATCCTACGAGCAGTACTTC. Its protein is CASRLFNGGLSYEQYF. V is TRBV12-2 and J is TRBJ2-7; the DNA was not compared with TRBD2, the D call given in the table. TRBV12-2 is marked as a pseudogene. This CDR3 contains 16 residues.

The gene calls are TRBV6-1 and TRBJ1-5, with unresolved D. Germline assignment: CDR1 MNHNS and CDR2 SASEGT. The length of the CDR3 is 16 residues. V lost 3 bases and J 7 bases, leaving 19 bases between the germline ends. The CDR3, as DNA: TGTGCCAGCAGTGATCGTCCCATGGAGGGTCGGCAGCCCCAGCATTTT. The encoded protein is CASSDRPMEGRQPQHF.

This clone occurred once. The CDR3 reads CASSFRHEEQFF. The DNA for the CDR3 is TGTGCCAGCAGCTTTAGACATGAGGAGCAGTTCTTC. V is TRBV11-2 and J is TRBJ2-1; D is ambiguous. Germline-derived CDR1 and CDR2 are SGHAT and FQNNGV. Trimming stripped 3 bases from V and 10 bases from J, with 10 bases between. This CDR3 is 12 amino acids long.

The chain links TRBV5-1 to TRBJ1-3, with 7 bases fitting TRBD1. J was trimmed by 0 bases and V by 0 bases; bases with no gene match: 3. The CDR3 totals 16 residues. Per the germline V gene, CDR1 is SGHRS and CDR2 is YFSETQ. Here the CDR3 reads CASSLEGGFSGNTIYF. The CDR3 bases are TGCGCCAGCAGCTTGGAAGGGGGCTTCTCTGGAAACACCATATATTTT. The full variable domain, its missing parts supplied by reference TRBV5-1 and TRBJ1-3, is KAGVTQTPRYLIKTRGQQVTLSCSPISGHRSVSWYQQTPGQGLQFLFEYFSETQRNKGNFPGRFSGRQFSNSRSEMNVSTLELGDSALYLCASSLEGGFSGNTIYFGEGSWLTVV.

This chain uses TRBV18 with TRBJ2-3; TRBD1 or TRBD2 may be the D gene (6 bases each). The CDR3 is 16 amino acids. V lost 0 bases and J lost 4, with 14 bases in between. Germline V CDR1 and CDR2: KGHSH, LQKENI. CDR3 residues: CASSPPRGEQPDTQYF. In DNA form, the CDR3 reads TGTGCCAGCTCACCACCGAGGGGGGAACAGCCAGATACGCAGTATTTT. The variable domain in full, completed from reference TRBV18 and TRBJ2-3, reads NAGVMQNPRHLVRRRGQEARLRCSPMKGHSHVYWYRQLPEEGLKFMVYLQKENIIDESGMPKERFSAEFPKEGPSILRIQQVVRGDSAAYFCASSPPRGEQPDTQYFGPGTRLTVL.

This chain uses TRBV5-4 with TRBJ2-7; D possibly corresponds to TRBD1 (6 bases). The CDR3 is 15 amino acids. Germline-derived CDR1 and CDR2 are SGHNT and YYREEE (reference sequence). The germline V and J ends were trimmed by 4 bases and 3 bases, with 17 bases remaining between them. The CDR3 protein is CASSPEQGPIYEQYF. The CDR3 nucleotides are TGTGCCAGCAGCCCCGAACAGGGACCAATCTACGAGCAGTACTTC. Variable domain in full (rest from reference TRBV5-4 and TRBJ2-7): ETGVTQSPTHLIKTRGQQVTLRCSSQSGHNTVSWYQQALGQGPQFIFQYYREEENGRGNFPPRFSGLQFPNYSSELNVNALELDDSALYLCASSPEQGPIYEQYFGPGTRLTVT.

The chain links TRBV7-4 to TRBJ2-2; perhaps D is TRBD1 or TRBD2 (5 bases each). The V gene's germline CDR1 is SGHVT and CDR2 SQSDAQ. The CDR3 extends over 21 amino acids. V lost 0 bases to trimming and J lost 1 base, with 24 bases between them. The CDR3 sequence is CASSLAEGRERLDLNTGELFF. CDR3 sequence (DNA): TGTGCCAGCAGCTTAGCTGAGGGACGGGAAAGATTGGATTTGAACACCGGGGAGCTGTTTTTT. The whole variable domain, filled in from reference TRBV7-4 and TRBJ2-2, reads GAGVSQSPRYKVAKRGRDVALRCDSISGHVTLYWYRQTLGQGSEVLTYSQSDAQRDKSGRPSGRFSAERPERSVSTLKIQRTEQGDSAVYLCASSLAEGRERLDLNTGELFFGEGSRLTVL.

In regard to this clone: Within the sample, other DNA sequences also encode this same CDR3. The chain uses TRBV5-1 and TRBJ1-1; the D is unclear. Germline CDR1 is SGHRS and CDR2 is YFSETQ. The CDR3 extends over 13 amino acids. Trimming shortened V by 4 bases and J by 4 bases, and 11 bases separated the two germline ends. In DNA form, the CDR3 reads TGCGCCAGCAGCCTGAGTAGTTCCACTGAAGCTTTCTTT. Translation gives CASSLSSSTEAFF.